This is a list of T cell receptor beta chains from one sample in a study of long-term antiretroviral therapy in people with HIV. Repertoires were generated with immunoSEQ multiplex PCR, while TCRdb's copy carries only in-frame clones and drops some. The sample has 20,000 to 25,000 clones, around 81% seen once. This material consisted of unsorted PBMCs, taken 0.1 years before starting antiretroviral therapy. All receptors derive from a man aged 35 to 55 with HIV. CDR3s include the opening cysteine and the closing phenylalanine or tryptophan. Fields, in order: CDR3 DNA, CDR3 protein, clone size, D gene, J gene, CDR3 length, V gene. The D gene is left open where the match is weak. Some rows have no size entry. The others give once, few or many, or a class for an expanded clone.

cdr3_nt: TGTGCCAGCAGTGACAGGGTGGGGAACACTGAAGCTTTCTTT
cdr3_aa: CASSDRVGNTEAFF
clone_size: -
d_call: -
j_call: TRBJ1-1
cdr3_length: 14
v_call: TRBV2

cdr3_nt: TGTGCCAGCAGTGACCGGGACAGGGGGTCCTACGAGCAGTACTTC
cdr3_aa: CASSDRDRGSYEQYF
clone_size: once
d_call: TRBD1
j_call: TRBJ2-7
cdr3_length: 15
v_call: TRBV5-5

cdr3_nt: TGCGCCAGCAGCTCATCGGGAGCCACAACGAACACCGGGGAGCTGTTTTTT
cdr3_aa: CASSSSGATTNTGELFF
clone_size: -
d_call: -
j_call: TRBJ2-2
cdr3_length: 17
v_call: TRBV5-1

cdr3_nt: TGCAGCGTTGAGGGACTAGCGGGGGGGGAGACCCAGTACTTC
cdr3_aa: CSVEGLAGGETQYF
clone_size: -
d_call: TRBD2
j_call: TRBJ2-5
cdr3_length: 14
v_call: TRBV29-1

cdr3_nt: TGTGCCAGCAGCGGGGGGCGTGGGGAAAAACTGTTTTTT
cdr3_aa: CASSGGRGEKLFF
clone_size: -
d_call: -
j_call: TRBJ1-4
cdr3_length: 13
v_call: TRBV7-2

cdr3_nt: TGTGCCAGCAGCATTCGGGGCTCCTACAATGAGCAGTTCTTC
cdr3_aa: CASSIRGSYNEQFF
clone_size: few
d_call: -
j_call: TRBJ2-1
cdr3_length: 14
v_call: TRBV7-9

cdr3_nt: TGTGCCAGCAGCTTAGAGAACTACGAGCAGTACTTC
cdr3_aa: CASSLENYEQYF
clone_size: few
d_call: -
j_call: TRBJ2-7
cdr3_length: 12
v_call: TRBV7-9

cdr3_nt: TGTGCCAGCAGCTTCGGGACAGGGAATTTTGACGAGCAGTACTTC
cdr3_aa: CASSFGTGNFDEQYF
clone_size: -
d_call: TRBD1
j_call: TRBJ2-7
cdr3_length: 15
v_call: TRBV11-2

cdr3_nt: TGTGCCAGCAGCCATGGCCCGGGACGGAATAATTCACCCCTCCACTTT
cdr3_aa: CASSHGPGRNNSPLHF
clone_size: -
d_call: -
j_call: TRBJ1-6
cdr3_length: 16
v_call: TRBV6-6

cdr3_nt: TGCGCCAGCAGCCTAGGGAGCTCCTACAATGAGCAGTTCTTC
cdr3_aa: CASSLGSSYNEQFF
clone_size: -
d_call: -
j_call: TRBJ2-1
cdr3_length: 14
v_call: TRBV5-1

cdr3_nt: TGTGCCAGCAGCTCCACAGGGTTGGGATATGGCTACACCTTC
cdr3_aa: CASSSTGLGYGYTF
clone_size: -
d_call: -
j_call: TRBJ1-2
cdr3_length: 14
v_call: TRBV7-8

cdr3_nt: TGTGCCACCAGCGATGGGACATCGGAAAAACTGTTTTTT
cdr3_aa: CATSDGTSEKLFF
clone_size: -
d_call: -
j_call: TRBJ1-4
cdr3_length: 13
v_call: TRBV15

cdr3_nt: TGTGCCAGCAGTGACGGAGCCTCTGGAAACACCATATATTTT
cdr3_aa: CASSDGASGNTIYF
clone_size: few
d_call: -
j_call: TRBJ1-3
cdr3_length: 14
v_call: TRBV6-1

cdr3_nt: TGTGCCAGCAGCTCGCTAGCGGGAGTTAGCACAGATACGCAGTATTTT
cdr3_aa: CASSSLAGVSTDTQYF
clone_size: -
d_call: TRBD2
j_call: TRBJ2-3
cdr3_length: 16
v_call: TRBV5-4

cdr3_nt: TGCGCCAGCAGCTTAGGGTGGAACACTGAAGCTTTCTTT
cdr3_aa: CASSLGWNTEAFF
clone_size: -
d_call: -
j_call: TRBJ1-1
cdr3_length: 13
v_call: TRBV5-1

cdr3_nt: TGTGCCAGCAGCCTCAGGGGCGAGAACACTGAAGCTTTCTTT
cdr3_aa: CASSLRGENTEAFF
clone_size: -
d_call: -
j_call: TRBJ1-1
cdr3_length: 14
v_call: TRBV11-3

cdr3_nt: TGTGCCAGCAGCGCGGGCCCCCGCGGCTCCTACAATGAGCAGTTCTTC
cdr3_aa: CASSAGPRGSYNEQFF
clone_size: -
d_call: -
j_call: TRBJ2-1
cdr3_length: 16
v_call: TRBV7-9

cdr3_nt: TGTGCCAGCTCACCTAGAGGGGCGGGCCTGGATACGCAGTATTTT
cdr3_aa: CASSPRGAGLDTQYF
clone_size: -
d_call: -
j_call: TRBJ2-3
cdr3_length: 15
v_call: TRBV18

cdr3_nt: TGTGCCAGCAGTTTTTCTGGGTCCTCCTACGAGCAGTACTTC
cdr3_aa: CASSFSGSSYEQYF
clone_size: medium-sized
d_call: -
j_call: TRBJ2-7
cdr3_length: 14
v_call: TRBV27

cdr3_nt: TGTGCCAGCAGTCCTGCACCCGGGACAGGCGGCTACGAGCAGTACTTC
cdr3_aa: CASSPAPGTGGYEQYF
clone_size: -
d_call: TRBD1
j_call: TRBJ2-7
cdr3_length: 16
v_call: TRBV28

cdr3_nt: TGTGCCAGCATGATCCTAGCGGGTCTAAATGAGCAGTTCTTC
cdr3_aa: CASMILAGLNEQFF
clone_size: -
d_call: TRBD2
j_call: TRBJ2-1
cdr3_length: 14
v_call: TRBV6-6

cdr3_nt: TGCAGCGCCGGACGGGACAGGGACACCGGGGAGCTGTTTTTT
cdr3_aa: CSAGRDRDTGELFF
clone_size: -
d_call: TRBD1
j_call: TRBJ2-2
cdr3_length: 14
v_call: TRBV29-1

cdr3_nt: TGCGCCAGCAGCGATCAGGGGACAGGGGCGCTGAGCTCCTATAATTCACCCCTCCACTTT
cdr3_aa: CASSDQGTGALSSYNSPLHF
clone_size: -
d_call: TRBD1
j_call: TRBJ1-6
cdr3_length: 20
v_call: TRBV10-1

cdr3_nt: TGTGCCAGCAGTGCCCAGACGAATCTTTCACCCCTCCACTTT
cdr3_aa: CASSAQTNLSPLHF
clone_size: -
d_call: -
j_call: TRBJ1-6
cdr3_length: 14
v_call: TRBV27

cdr3_nt: TGCGCCAGCAGTCTCGCGAGTGGTAGCACAGATACGCAGTATTTT
cdr3_aa: CASSLASGSTDTQYF
clone_size: -
d_call: -
j_call: TRBJ2-3
cdr3_length: 15
v_call: TRBV4-3

cdr3_nt: TGCGCCAGCAGCCAACTTACTAGCGGGAGGGCCAAGGGCGACATTCAGTACTTC
cdr3_aa: CASSQLTSGRAKGDIQYF
clone_size: -
d_call: TRBD2
j_call: TRBJ2-4
cdr3_length: 18
v_call: TRBV4-1

cdr3_nt: TGCGCCAGCAGCGGGGGGGCGCAAGAGACCCAGTACTTC
cdr3_aa: CASSGGAQETQYF
clone_size: once
d_call: -
j_call: TRBJ2-5
cdr3_length: 13
v_call: TRBV5-1

cdr3_nt: TGTGCCAGTAGTATAAGGACGAACTACTATGGCTACACCTTC
cdr3_aa: CASSIRTNYYGYTF
clone_size: -
d_call: -
j_call: TRBJ1-2
cdr3_length: 14
v_call: TRBV19

cdr3_nt: TGTGCCAGTAGTATAGGACTAGCGGGAGATGGCACCGGGGAGCTGTTTTTT
cdr3_aa: CASSIGLAGDGTGELFF
clone_size: -
d_call: TRBD2
j_call: TRBJ2-2
cdr3_length: 17
v_call: TRBV19

cdr3_nt: TGCGCCAGCAGTGAGACAGGGGGCGTCCACGAGCAGTACTTC
cdr3_aa: CASSETGGVHEQYF
clone_size: -
d_call: TRBD1
j_call: TRBJ2-7
cdr3_length: 14
v_call: TRBV10-2

cdr3_nt: TGTGCCAGTAGTAACACAGGGGTCGGTCGGGAGACCCAGTACTTC
cdr3_aa: CASSNTGVGRETQYF
clone_size: -
d_call: TRBD1
j_call: TRBJ2-5
cdr3_length: 15
v_call: TRBV19

cdr3_nt: TGCGCCAGCAGTCAATTCAGGGGTTGGTCCTACGAGCAGTACTTC
cdr3_aa: CASSQFRGWSYEQYF
clone_size: -
d_call: -
j_call: TRBJ2-7
cdr3_length: 15
v_call: TRBV23-1

cdr3_nt: TGTGCCTGGGTCCTTACCTCCAGCGGGGGCCCGAACACCGGGGAGCTGTTTTTT
cdr3_aa: CAWVLTSSGGPNTGELFF
clone_size: medium-sized
d_call: TRBD2
j_call: TRBJ2-2
cdr3_length: 18
v_call: TRBV30

cdr3_nt: TGCGCCAGCAGTGTGGGGACTAGGCTGTTTGAGACCCAGTACTTC
cdr3_aa: CASSVGTRLFETQYF
clone_size: -
d_call: TRBD2
j_call: TRBJ2-5
cdr3_length: 15
v_call: TRBV10-2

cdr3_nt: TGTGCCAGCAGTGGGCGGGTGACATTCACCTACGAGCAGTACTTC
cdr3_aa: CASSGRVTFTYEQYF
clone_size: -
d_call: -
j_call: TRBJ2-7
cdr3_length: 15
v_call: TRBV28